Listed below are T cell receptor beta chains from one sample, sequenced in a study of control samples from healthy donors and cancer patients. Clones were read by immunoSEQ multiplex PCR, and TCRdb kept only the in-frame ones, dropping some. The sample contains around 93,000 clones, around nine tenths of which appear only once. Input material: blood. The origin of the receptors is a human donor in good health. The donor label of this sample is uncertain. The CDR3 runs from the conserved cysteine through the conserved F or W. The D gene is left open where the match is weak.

TGTGCCAGCAGCGTGGGGGGACAGGGCCTACAAGAGACCCAGTACTTC	CASSVGGQGLQETQYF	TRBD1	TRBJ2-5	TRBV9
TGTGCCAGCAGCGTAGCGGGGCGACGCACAGATACGCAGTATTTT	CASSVAGRRTDTQYF	.	TRBJ2-3	TRBV9
TGTGCCAGCAGCTTGGCCCGGACTAGTCAAGAGACCCAGTACTTC	CASSLARTSQETQYF	TRBD2	TRBJ2-5	TRBV5-6
TGTGCCAGCAGCCATAAGGACAGGGGGAACGAGCAGTACTTC	CASSHKDRGNEQYF	TRBD1	TRBJ2-7	TRBV11-2
TGTGCCAGCAGTGTGGGGGTGCACTCCTATAATTCACCCCTCCACTTT	CASSVGVHSYNSPLHF	.	TRBJ1-6	TRBV27
TGTGCCAGCAGCTTAGTGGGACAGATTCCCAATCAGCCCCAGCATTTT	CASSLVGQIPNQPQHF	TRBD1	TRBJ1-5	TRBV7-8
TGTGCCAGCAGTAGACCGGGGGTTGGCGAAAAACTGTTTTTT	CASSRPGVGEKLFF	.	TRBJ1-4	TRBV6-5
TGTGCCAGCAGCTTTCTAGGGTTTGCAGATACGCAGTATTTT	CASSFLGFADTQYF	.	TRBJ2-3	TRBV5-4
TGCGCCAGCAGCTTGGAGACACGGGACAGGGGGCTCAGGGCCATCGGTAACACTGAAGCTTTCTTT	CASSLETRDRGLRAIGNTEAFF	TRBD1	TRBJ1-1	TRBV5-1
TGTGCCAGCAGCTTACAAGGGATCCCTAGGGGAAACACCATATATTTT	CASSLQGIPRGNTIYF	.	TRBJ1-3	TRBV7-2